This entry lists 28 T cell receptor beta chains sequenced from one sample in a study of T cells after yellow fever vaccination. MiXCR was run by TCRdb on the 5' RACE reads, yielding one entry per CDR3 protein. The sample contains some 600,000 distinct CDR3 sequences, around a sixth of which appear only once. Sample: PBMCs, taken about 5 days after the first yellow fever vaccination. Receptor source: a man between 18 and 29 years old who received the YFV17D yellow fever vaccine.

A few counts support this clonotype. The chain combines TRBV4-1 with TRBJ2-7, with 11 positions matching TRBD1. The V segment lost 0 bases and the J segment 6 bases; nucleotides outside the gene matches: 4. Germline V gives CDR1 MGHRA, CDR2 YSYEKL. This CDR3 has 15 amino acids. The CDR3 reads CASSQDIGTGGEQYF. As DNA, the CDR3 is TGCGCCAGCAGCCAAGATATCGGGACAGGGGGCGAGCAGTACTTC.

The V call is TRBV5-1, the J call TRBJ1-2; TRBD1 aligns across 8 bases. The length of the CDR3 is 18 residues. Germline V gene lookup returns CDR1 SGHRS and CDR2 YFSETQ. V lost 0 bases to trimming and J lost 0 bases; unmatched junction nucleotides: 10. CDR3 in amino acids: CASSLAGTGYESNYGYTF. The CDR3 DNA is TGCGCCAGCAGCTTGGCGGGGACAGGTTACGAATCTAACTATGGCTACACCTTC.

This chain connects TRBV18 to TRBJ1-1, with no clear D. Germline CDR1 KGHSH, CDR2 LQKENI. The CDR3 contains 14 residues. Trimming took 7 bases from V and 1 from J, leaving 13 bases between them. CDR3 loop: CASLPFEENTEAFF. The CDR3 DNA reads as TGTGCCAGCTTACCGTTCGAGGAGAACACTGAAGCTTTCTTT.

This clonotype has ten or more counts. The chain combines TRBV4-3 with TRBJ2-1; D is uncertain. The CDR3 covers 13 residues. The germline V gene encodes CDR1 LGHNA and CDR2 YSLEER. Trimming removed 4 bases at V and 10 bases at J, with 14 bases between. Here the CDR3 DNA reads TGCGCCAGCAGCCTAAAAGGTGTGGCCGAGCAGTTCTTC. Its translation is CASSLKGVAEQFF.

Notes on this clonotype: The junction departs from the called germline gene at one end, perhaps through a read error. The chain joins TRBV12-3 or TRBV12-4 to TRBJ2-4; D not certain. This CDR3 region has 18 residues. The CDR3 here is CAISLRQGALLAKNIQYF. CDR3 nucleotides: TGTGCCATCAGTTTGCGGCAAGGTGCACTCTTGGCCAAAAACATTCAGTACTTC.

In nucleotides, the CDR3 is TGTGCCAGCAGCCGGAGAGGGGGGACTGAGGGAAACACCATATATTTT. It translates to CASSRRGGTEGNTIYF. The genes are TRBV6-1 and TRBJ1-3, with D tentatively TRBD1 (6 bases). The germline V gene has CDR1 MNHNS and CDR2 SASEGT. The CDR3 totals 16 residues. Trimming removed 6 bases at V and 4 bases at J, with 19 bases between.

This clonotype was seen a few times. This CDR3 reads CASSAQRGPPYNEQFF. CDR3 sequence (DNA): TGTGCCAGCAGTGCGCAGCGGGGGCCACCCTACAATGAGCAGTTCTTC. The chain uses TRBV6-4 and TRBJ2-1, with TRBD2 identical over 8 bases. There are 16 residues in the CDR3. Germline CDR1 and CDR2: MRHNA and SNTAGT. V gave up 4 bases and J gave up 2 bases; unmatched junction bases: 7.

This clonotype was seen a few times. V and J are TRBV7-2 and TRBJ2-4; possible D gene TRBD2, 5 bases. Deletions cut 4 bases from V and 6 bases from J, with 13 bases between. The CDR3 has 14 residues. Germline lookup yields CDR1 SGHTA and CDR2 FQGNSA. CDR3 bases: TGTGCCAGCAGCTCCGCCAGAGAGGGAAACATTCAGTACTTC. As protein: CASSSAREGNIQYF. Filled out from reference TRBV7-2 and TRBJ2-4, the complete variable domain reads GAGVSQSPSNKVTEKGKDVELRCDPISGHTALYWYRQSLGQGLEFLIYFQGNSAPDKSGLPSDRFSAERTGGSVSTLTIQRTQQEDSAVYLCASSSAREGNIQYFGAGTRLSVL.

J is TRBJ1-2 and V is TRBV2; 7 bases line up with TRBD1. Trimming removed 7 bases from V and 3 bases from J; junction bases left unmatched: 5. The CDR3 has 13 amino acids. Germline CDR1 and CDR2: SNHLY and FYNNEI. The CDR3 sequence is CASTGTVYYGYTF. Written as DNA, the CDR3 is TGTGCCAGCACTGGGACAGTATACTATGGCTACACCTTC.

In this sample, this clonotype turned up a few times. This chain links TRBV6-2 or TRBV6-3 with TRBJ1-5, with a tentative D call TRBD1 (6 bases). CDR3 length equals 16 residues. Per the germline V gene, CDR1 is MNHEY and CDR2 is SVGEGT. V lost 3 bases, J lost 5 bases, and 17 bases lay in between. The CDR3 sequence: CASSYFTGSYHQPQHF. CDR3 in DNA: TGTGCCAGCAGTTATTTCACAGGGAGTTATCATCAGCCCCAGCATTTT.

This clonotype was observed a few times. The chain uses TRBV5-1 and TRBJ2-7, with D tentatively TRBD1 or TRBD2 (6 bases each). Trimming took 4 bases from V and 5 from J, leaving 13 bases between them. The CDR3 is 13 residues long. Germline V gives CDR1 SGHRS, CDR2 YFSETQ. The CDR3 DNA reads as TGCGCCAGCAGCCGGGAACGGGGGCACGAGCAGTACTTC. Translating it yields CASSRERGHEQYF.

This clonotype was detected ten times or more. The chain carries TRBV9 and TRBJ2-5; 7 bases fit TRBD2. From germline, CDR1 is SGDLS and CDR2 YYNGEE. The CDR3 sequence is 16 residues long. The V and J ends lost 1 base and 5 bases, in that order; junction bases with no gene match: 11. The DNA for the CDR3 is TGTGCCAGCAGCGTAAGTGTTGGTGGTAGCGGGGAGACCCAGTACTTC. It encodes CASSVSVGGSGETQYF.

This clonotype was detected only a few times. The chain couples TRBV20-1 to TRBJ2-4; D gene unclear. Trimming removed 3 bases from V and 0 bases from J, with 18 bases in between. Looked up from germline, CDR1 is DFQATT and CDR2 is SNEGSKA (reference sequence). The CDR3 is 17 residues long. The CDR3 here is CSASWALERLAKNIQYF. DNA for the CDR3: TGCAGTGCTAGTTGGGCCCTGGAGCGATTAGCCAAAAACATTCAGTACTTC.

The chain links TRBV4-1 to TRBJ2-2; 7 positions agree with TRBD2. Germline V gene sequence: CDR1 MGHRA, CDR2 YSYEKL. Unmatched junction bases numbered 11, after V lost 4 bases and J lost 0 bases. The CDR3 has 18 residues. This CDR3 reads CASSLQGPGGANTGELFF. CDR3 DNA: TGCGCCAGCAGCCTCCAGGGCCCTGGGGGGGCGAACACCGGGGAGCTGTTTTTT.

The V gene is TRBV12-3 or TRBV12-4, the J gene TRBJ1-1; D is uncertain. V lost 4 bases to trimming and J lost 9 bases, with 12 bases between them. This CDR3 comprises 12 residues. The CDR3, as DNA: TGTGCCAGCAGTTCGCCATATAAGAAAGCTTTCTTT. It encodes CASSSPYKKAFF.

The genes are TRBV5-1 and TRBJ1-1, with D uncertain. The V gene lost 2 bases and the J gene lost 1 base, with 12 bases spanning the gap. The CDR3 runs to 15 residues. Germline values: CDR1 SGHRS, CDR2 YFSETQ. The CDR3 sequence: CASSLYPGTNTEAFF. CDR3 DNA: TGCGCCAGCAGCTTATATCCAGGCACGAACACTGAAGCTTTCTTT.

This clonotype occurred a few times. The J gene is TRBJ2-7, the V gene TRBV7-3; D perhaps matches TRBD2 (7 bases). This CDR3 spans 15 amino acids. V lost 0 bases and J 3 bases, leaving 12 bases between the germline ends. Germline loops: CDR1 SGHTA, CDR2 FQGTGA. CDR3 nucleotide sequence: TGTGCCAGCAGCTTAACCGCGGGGGACAACTACGAGCAGTACTTC. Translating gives CASSLTAGDNYEQYF.

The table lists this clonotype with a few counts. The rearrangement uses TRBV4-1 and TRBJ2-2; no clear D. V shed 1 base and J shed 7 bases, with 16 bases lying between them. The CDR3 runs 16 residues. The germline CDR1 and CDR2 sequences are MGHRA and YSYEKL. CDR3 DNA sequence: TGCGCCAGCAGCCAAGGTTCGGTGGACCCTCGCGGGGAGCTGTTTTTT. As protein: CASSQGSVDPRGELFF.

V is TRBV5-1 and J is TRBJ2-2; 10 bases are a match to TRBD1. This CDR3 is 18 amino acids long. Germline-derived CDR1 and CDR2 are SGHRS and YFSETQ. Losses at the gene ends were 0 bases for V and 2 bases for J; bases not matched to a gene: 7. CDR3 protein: CASSLEGTGVSNTGELFF. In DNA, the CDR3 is TGCGCCAGCAGCTTGGAAGGGACAGGGGTCTCCAACACCGGGGAGCTGTTTTTT.

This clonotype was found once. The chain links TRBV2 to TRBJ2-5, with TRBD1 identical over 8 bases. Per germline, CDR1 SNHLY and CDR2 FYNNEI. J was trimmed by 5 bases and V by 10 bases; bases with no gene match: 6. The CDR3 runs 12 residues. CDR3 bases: TGTGCCATCCGACAGGGGAAGGAGACCCAGTACTTC. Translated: CAIRQGKETQYF.

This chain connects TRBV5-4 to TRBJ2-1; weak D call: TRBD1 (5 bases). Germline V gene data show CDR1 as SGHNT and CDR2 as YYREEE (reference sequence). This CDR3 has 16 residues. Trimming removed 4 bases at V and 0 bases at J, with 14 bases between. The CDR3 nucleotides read TGTGCCAGCAGCCTCGGTGGGGCGAGCTCCTACAATGAGCAGTTCTTC. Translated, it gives CASSLGGASSYNEQFF.

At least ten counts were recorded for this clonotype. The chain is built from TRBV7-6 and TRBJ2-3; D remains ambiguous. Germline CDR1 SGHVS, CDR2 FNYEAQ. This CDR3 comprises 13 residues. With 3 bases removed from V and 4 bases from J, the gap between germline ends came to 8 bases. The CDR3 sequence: CASSLGRSDTQYF. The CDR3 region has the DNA TGTGCCAGCAGCTTGGGTAGATCAGATACGCAGTATTTT. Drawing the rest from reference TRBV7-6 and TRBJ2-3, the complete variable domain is GAGVSQSPRYKVTKRGQDVALRCDPISGHVSLYWYRQALGQGPEFLTYFNYEAQQDKSGLPNDRFSAERPEGSISTLTIQRTEQRDSAMYRCASSLGRSDTQYFGPGTRLTVL.

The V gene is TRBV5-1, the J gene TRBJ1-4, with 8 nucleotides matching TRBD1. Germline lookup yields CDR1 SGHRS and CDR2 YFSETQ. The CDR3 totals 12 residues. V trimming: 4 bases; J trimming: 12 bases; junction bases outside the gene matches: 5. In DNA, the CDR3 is TGCGCCAGCAGCGAGGGACAGGAGGAACTGTTTTTT. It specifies CASSEGQEELFF.

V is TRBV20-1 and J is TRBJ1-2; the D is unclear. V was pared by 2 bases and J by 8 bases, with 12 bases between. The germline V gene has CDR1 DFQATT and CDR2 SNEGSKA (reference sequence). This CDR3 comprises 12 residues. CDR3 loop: CSARKEGAGYTF. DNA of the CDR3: TGCAGTGCTAGAAAAGAGGGCGCGGGCTACACCTTC.

The CDR3 DNA reads TGTGCCAGCAGTTTAGCCCAGGCGAGCGGTACGCAGTATTTT. This gives the protein CASSLAQASGTQYF. The J gene is TRBJ2-3, the V gene TRBV12-3 or TRBV12-4; TRBD2 is a possible D gene (5 bases). The CDR3 is made up of 14 amino acids. Trimming left V 0 bases short and J 8 bases short, with 12 bases between.

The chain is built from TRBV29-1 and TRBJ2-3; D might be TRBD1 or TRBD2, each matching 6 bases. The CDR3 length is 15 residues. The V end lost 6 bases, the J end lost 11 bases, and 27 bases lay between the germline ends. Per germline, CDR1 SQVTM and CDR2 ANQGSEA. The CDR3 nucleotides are TGCAGCGTAGATCAGGGGACAAATCATCGGAGGGAGCAGTATTTT. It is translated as CSVDQGTNHRREQYF.

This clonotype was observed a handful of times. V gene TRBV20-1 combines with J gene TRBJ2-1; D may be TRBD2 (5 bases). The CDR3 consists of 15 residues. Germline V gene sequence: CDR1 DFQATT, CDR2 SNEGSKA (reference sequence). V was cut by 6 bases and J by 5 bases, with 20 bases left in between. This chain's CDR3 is CSAPDRTATNNEQFF. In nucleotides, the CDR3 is TGCAGTGCACCGGACCGAACAGCGACTAACAATGAGCAGTTCTTC.

CDR3: CASTGHFYNEQFF. The CDR3 nucleotides read TGTGCCAGCACTGGACACTTCTACAATGAGCAGTTCTTC. The genes are TRBV25-1 and TRBJ2-1; TRBD1 is a possible D gene (5 bases). CDR1 is MGHDK, CDR2 SYGVNS, per germline. V was pared by 7 bases and J by 3 bases, with 10 bases between. The CDR3 runs to 13 residues. The whole variable domain, remainder taken from reference TRBV25-1 and TRBJ2-1, is EADIYQTPRYLVIGTGKKITLECSQTMGHDKMYWYQQDPGMELHLIHYSYGVNSTEKGDLSSESTVSRIRTEHFPLTLESARPSHTSQYLCASTGHFYNEQFFGPGTRLTVL.